These 27 T cell receptor beta chains came from one sample sequenced in a study of low-dose radiotherapy and immunotherapy resistance in tumors. First-strand cDNA relied on TRAV- and TRBV-specific primers spanning alpha and beta chains. A constant-region primer paired with the V-primer adapter amplified TCRs over approximately 20 PCR cycles. TCRdb reprocessed the reads with MiXCR, giving one entry per CDR3 protein. The sample records more than 90,000 distinct CDR3 sequences, around 21% being singletons. Noted time point: after trial treatment. Stated treatment: LDRT plus nivolumab, ipilimumab, low-dose cyclophosphamide and aspirin (RACIN trial). The sequencing here drew on PBMCs, taken after low-dose radiotherapy plus immunotherapy. The source of these receptors is a male donor with prostate cancer.

Ten or more counts support this clonotype. This chain connects TRBV29-1 to TRBJ2-5; 9 bases are a match to TRBD1. This CDR3 has 12 residues. With 4 bases clipped from V and 10 bases from J, the junction kept 7 bases outside the gene matches. Germline loops: CDR1 SQVTM, CDR2 ANQGSEA. In nucleotides, the CDR3 is TGCAGCGTTGTCTCGGACAGGGGTGACCAGTACTTC. It codes for CSVVSDRGDQYF. Supplemented by reference TRBV29-1 and TRBJ2-5, the full variable domain reads SAVISQKPSRDICQRGTSLTIQCQVDSQVTMMFWYRQQPGQSLTLIATANQGSEATYESGFVIDKFPISRPNLTFSTLTVSNMSPEDSSIYLCSVVSDRGDQYFGPGTRLLVL.

This clonotype has at least ten counts. Germline is not matched at one junction end, which may reflect a read error. This rearrangement joins TRBV23-1 to TRBJ2-5, with TRBD1 matching over 8 bases. TRBV23-1 qualifies as an ORF whose function is uncertain. The length of the CDR3 is 16 residues. CDR3 in DNA: TGCGCCAGCAGGCAATCGGACAGGGACCGCGGAGAGACCCAGTACTTC. Translating gives CASRQSDRDRGETQYF.

This clonotype was picked up many times. The CDR3 is CASSLDYTSGVNGLAGELFF. CDR3 DNA: TGTGCCAGCAGCTTAGACTACACTAGCGGGGTAAACGGACTGGCCGGGGAGCTGTTTTTT. The rearrangement links TRBV7-6 to TRBJ2-2; 10 bases map to TRBD2. V was pared by 1 base and J by 6 bases, with 17 bases of the junction left unmatched. CDR1 is SGHVS, CDR2 FNYEAQ, per germline. The CDR3 extends over 20 amino acids.

This clonotype has a count of ten or more. This chain connects TRBV7-3 to TRBJ2-3; perhaps D is TRBD1 or TRBD2 (6 bases each). In germline, CDR1 is SGHTA, CDR2 FQGTGA. This CDR3 has 17 residues. The V gene lost 3 bases and the J gene lost 5 bases, with 21 bases spanning the gap. The CDR3 sequence: CASSLQNREEGIDTQYF. CDR3 in DNA: TGTGCCAGCAGCTTGCAAAACAGGGAGGAGGGGATAGATACGCAGTATTTT.

Notes on this clonotype: It differs at one base from a far larger clone, so likely a read error. V and J are TRBV5-8 and TRBJ1-1; D gene uncertain. Germline V gene lookup returns CDR1 SGHTS and CDR2 YDEGEE. The CDR3 has 13 residues. CDR3: CASSFSQNTEVFF. The CDR3 DNA reads TGTGCCAGCAGCTTCTCACAAAACACTGAAGTTTTCTTT. Combining the CDR3 with reference TRBV5-8 and TRBJ1-1 gives the whole variable domain EAGVTQSPTHLIKTRGQQATLRCSPISGHTSVYWYQQALGLGLQFLLWYDEGEERNRGNFPPRFSGRQFPNYSSELNVNALELEDSALYLCASSFSQNTEVFFGQGTRLTVV.

On this clonotype: Given a much more abundant clone one base away, this may be a read error. The V call is TRBV20-1, the J call TRBJ2-1; 13 bases align to TRBD2. Per the germline V gene, CDR1 is DFQATT and CDR2 is SNEGSKA (reference sequence). The CDR3 extends over 15 amino acids. CDR3 DNA: TGCAGTGCTAGAGACCCCGGACTAGCGGGGGATGAGCAGATCTTC. As protein: CSARDPGLAGDEQIF.

On this clonotype itself: Only one base separates this from a far larger clonotype, so it likely reflects a read error. The chain recombines TRBV10-1 with TRBJ2-7; a possible D gene is TRBD1 (5 bases). Trimming stripped 2 bases from V and 4 bases from J, with 18 bases between. Per the germline V gene, CDR1 is WNHNN and CDR2 is SYGVQD (reference sequence). CDR3 length equals 16 residues. The CDR3 protein is CASSEVVGQLVYEQYF. CDR3 nucleotides: TGCGCCAGCAGTGAGGTAGTGGGGCAGTTAGTGTACGAGCAGTACTTC.

The chain couples TRBV6-5 to TRBJ2-7, with D perhaps TRBD1 or TRBD2 (5 bases each). Between the trimmed V and J ends, which lost 4 bases and 1 base, there was a span of 14 bases. CDR1 MNHEY and CDR2 SVGAGI come from the germline V gene. This CDR3 region has 15 residues. The chain's CDR3 is CASSLEGSSSYEQYF. In DNA form, the CDR3 reads TGTGCCAGCAGTTTAGAGGGGAGTTCATCCTACGAGCAGTACTTC.

This clonotype was seen many times. The chain carries TRBV12-3 or TRBV12-4 and TRBJ1-6; no clear D. Deletions cut 6 bases from V and 4 bases from J, with 13 bases between. The CDR3 contains 15 residues. CDR3 sequence (DNA): TGTGCCAGCAGCCCTCGTTCCACGTATAATTCACCCCTCCACTTT. It codes for CASSPRSTYNSPLHF.

This clonotype occurred many times. CDR3 sequence reads: CASRTANTGELFF. DNA of the CDR3: TGTGCCAGCAGAACAGCAAACACCGGGGAGCTGTTTTTT. The chain carries TRBV6-6 and TRBJ2-2; D unclear. CDR3 size: 13 residues. V gave up 6 bases and J gave up 2 bases, with 7 bases separating them. The V gene's germline CDR1 is MNHNY and CDR2 SVGAGI (reference sequence).

The V and J genes are TRBV20-1 and TRBJ1-4, with 8 bases that match TRBD1. CDR3 length equals 13 residues. J lost 7 bases, V lost 6 bases, and 7 bases had no gene match. Germline loops: CDR1 DFQATT, CDR2 SNEGSKA (reference sequence). The CDR3 bases are TGCAGTGCCAGGACAGGGCAAGCTGAAAAACTGTTTTTT. Its protein product is CSARTGQAEKLFF.

This clonotype was detected many times. The V call is TRBV11-1, the J call TRBJ1-1; 8 bases agree with TRBD1. Per germline, CDR1 SGHAT and CDR2 FQDESV (reference sequence). The length of the CDR3 is 16 residues. V shed 3 bases and J 3 bases; nucleotides not matched to a gene: 9. As DNA, the CDR3 is TGTGCCAGCAGCTTCTCGATACAGGGGGTGTACACTGAAGCTTTCTTT. Residues: CASSFSIQGVYTEAFF.

This clonotype was seen a few times. J is TRBJ2-1 and V is TRBV7-2; 14 positions agree with TRBD2. After removal of 1 base from V and 6 bases from J, the junction contained 14 bases not matched to a gene. CDR3 length: 20 amino acids. CDR1 and CDR2 (germline): SGHTA, FQGNSA. The CDR3: CASSLGGVPGLAGEGNEQFF. The CDR3 bases are TGTGCCAGCAGCTTAGGGGGCGTCCCGGGACTAGCGGGGGAGGGCAATGAGCAGTTCTTC.

This clonotype was picked up many times. The chain joins TRBV3-1 to TRBJ2-3, with D possibly being TRBD2 (6 bases). The CDR3 loop spans 14 amino acids. Trimming removed 3 bases at V and 3 bases at J, with 10 bases between. CDR1 and CDR2 from the germline V gene are LGHDT and YNNKEL (reference sequence). CDR3 region: CASSQGGDTDTQYF. CDR3 DNA: TGTGCCAGCAGCCAGGGGGGAGATACAGATACGCAGTATTTT.

This clonotype was counted at least ten times. The chain is built from TRBV4-2 and TRBJ2-5; TRBD2 aligns across 8 bases. With V trimmed by 0 bases and J by 8 bases, 14 bases remained unmatched. CDR1 and CDR2 from the germline V gene are LGHNA and YNFKEQ. The CDR3 contains 17 residues. In nucleotides, the CDR3 is TGTGCCAGCAGCCAAGATGGTCGCGGCGGGGGGCCTGGAACCCAGTACTTC. Translating it yields CASSQDGRGGGPGTQYF.

The chain is built from TRBV6-1 and TRBJ1-1; D is unresolved. Germline V gives CDR1 MNHNS, CDR2 SASEGT. V shed 4 bases and J shed 0 bases, with 6 bases lying between them. The CDR3 length is 13 residues. CDR3 sequence (DNA): TGTGCCAGCAGTGGGTCCATGAACACTGAAGCTTTCTTT. Amino acids: CASSGSMNTEAFF.

This clonotype came up many times. This rearrangement joins TRBV4-1 to TRBJ1-2; the D gene is possibly TRBD1 (5 bases). Germline V gives CDR1 MGHRA, CDR2 YSYEKL. This CDR3 contains 14 residues. Trimming took off 4 bases at V and 8 bases at J, with 17 bases between the two ends. The CDR3 loop reads CASSPRGPQTGYTF. The CDR3 coding sequence is TGCGCCAGCAGCCCCCGGGGCCCGCAGACGGGCTACACCTTC.

This clonotype was detected ten times or more. The V call is TRBV5-8, the J call TRBJ2-1, with TRBD2 matching 10 bases. Germline V gives CDR1 SGHTS, CDR2 YDEGEE. V lost 3 bases to trimming and J lost 0 bases; unmatched junction nucleotides: 6. The CDR3 loop spans 17 amino acids. The CDR3 sequence: CASSWLAGATSYNEQFF. The CDR3 bases are TGTGCCAGCAGCTGGCTAGCGGGAGCTACCTCCTACAATGAGCAGTTCTTC. Drawing the rest from reference TRBV5-8 and TRBJ2-1, the complete variable domain is EAGVTQSPTHLIKTRGQQATLRCSPISGHTSVYWYQQALGLGLQFLLWYDEGEERNRGNFPPRFSGRQFPNYSSELNVNALELEDSALYLCASSWLAGATSYNEQFFGPGTRLTVL.

In the case of this clonotype: The DNA is left out, because the CDR3 cannot be placed on it with certainty; the CDR3 is given as TCRdb lists it. The CDR3 sequence is CATRAGTPPGELFFF. This sequence joins TRBV15 and TRBJ2-2; the table's D gene call, TRBD1, was not cross checked with the DNA. From its first to its last residue, the CDR3 has 15 amino acids. Per the germline V gene, CDR1 is LNHNV and CDR2 is YYDKDF (reference sequence).

A note on this clonotype: A read error is the likely source, as a far larger clone sits one nucleotide away. The rearrangement links TRBV6-5 to TRBJ2-5; 9 nucleotides match TRBD2. The CDR3 covers 16 residues. Germline CDR1 MNHEY, CDR2 SVGAGI. J gave up 6 bases and V 5 bases, and 13 bases lay outside the gene matches. As DNA, the CDR3 is TGTGCCAGCAGTGAGTCGGCCCTAGCGGGGTCCAAGACCCAGTACTTC. Translated, it gives CASSESALAGSKTQYF.

This clonotype was detected many times. The chain joins TRBV24-1 to TRBJ2-1; D is unclear. Germline V lookup: CDR1 KGHDR, CDR2 SFDVKD. The CDR3 consists of 16 residues. V was clipped by 2 bases and J by 4 bases, with 14 bases between them. The DNA for the CDR3 is TGTGCCACCAGTGATTCGAGCTTGGGGAATTACAATGAGCAGTTCTTC. Its translation is CATSDSSLGNYNEQFF.

This clonotype occurred many times. The genes are TRBV7-2 and TRBJ2-3; TRBD2 is a possible D gene (6 bases). This CDR3 comprises 17 residues. Germline loops: CDR1 SGHTA, CDR2 FQGNSA. V dropped 1 base and J dropped 2 bases, with 16 bases sitting between them. The CDR3 protein is CASSLVPEGPHTDTQYF. The DNA for the CDR3 is TGTGCCAGCAGCTTAGTTCCGGAGGGTCCCCACACAGATACGCAGTATTTT.

The chain carries TRBV2 and TRBJ2-5; D is unresolved. The CDR3 length is 12 residues. Germline V gene data show CDR1 as SNHLY and CDR2 as FYNNEI. The ends were cut back, 8 bases at V and 5 bases at J, with 12 bases in the middle. The chain's CDR3 is CASGRQGETQYF. The CDR3 DNA sequence: TGTGCCAGCGGTCGACAAGGGGAGACCCAGTACTTC.

This clonotype was detected ten times or more. The rearrangement links TRBV10-2 to TRBJ2-2; 7 nucleotides align to TRBD1. This CDR3 is built from 13 residues. V lost 8 bases to trimming and J lost 4 bases; unmatched junction nucleotides: 4. Germline V lookup: CDR1 WSHSY, CDR2 SAAADI. The CDR3 nucleotides are TGCGCCAGCCGACAGGGTGCCACCGGGGAGCTGTTTTTT. It codes for CASRQGATGELFF.

There are many counts of this clonotype. V usage is TRBV2 and J usage is TRBJ2-3; 12 bases map to TRBD2. Germline V gene lookup returns CDR1 SNHLY and CDR2 FYNNEI. Unmatched junction bases numbered 4, after V lost 7 bases and J lost 2 bases. The CDR3 spans 15 residues. Here the CDR3 reads CASILAGGLTDTQYF. In DNA form, the CDR3 reads TGTGCCAGCATCCTAGCGGGGGGGCTCACAGATACGCAGTATTTT.

At least ten counts were recorded for this clonotype. The CDR3 protein is CASSRPDTRAGELFF. For the CDR3, the DNA is TGTGCCAGCAGCAGACCCGACACGAGGGCCGGGGAGCTGTTTTTT. The chain combines TRBV27 with TRBJ2-2; TRBD2 is a possible D gene (5 bases). Germline CDR1 reads MNHEY; CDR2 reads SMNVEV (reference sequence). The CDR3 totals 15 residues. The V end was cut by 6 bases, the J end by 6 bases, with 17 bases between.

The rearrangement uses TRBV15 and TRBJ2-5; tentative D call: TRBD2 (5 bases). V was trimmed by 3 bases and J by 4 bases, leaving 15 bases between them. The CDR3 extends over 15 amino acids. The germline CDR1 and CDR2 sequences are LNHNV and YYDKDF (reference sequence). Here the CDR3 reads CATSRWGDRGETQYF. Written as DNA, the CDR3 is TGTGCCACCAGCAGGTGGGGAGACCGAGGAGAGACCCAGTACTTC.